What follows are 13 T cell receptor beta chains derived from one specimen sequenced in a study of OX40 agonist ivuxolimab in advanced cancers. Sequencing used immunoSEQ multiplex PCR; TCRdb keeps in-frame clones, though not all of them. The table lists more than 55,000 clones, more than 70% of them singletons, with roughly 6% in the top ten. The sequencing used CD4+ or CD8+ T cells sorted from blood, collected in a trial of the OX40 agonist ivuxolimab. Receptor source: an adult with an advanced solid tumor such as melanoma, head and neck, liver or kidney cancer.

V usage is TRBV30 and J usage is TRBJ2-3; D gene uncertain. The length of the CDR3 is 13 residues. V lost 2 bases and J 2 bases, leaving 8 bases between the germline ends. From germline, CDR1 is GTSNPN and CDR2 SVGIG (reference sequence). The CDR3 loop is CAWSRRDTDTQYF. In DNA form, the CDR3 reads TGTGCCTGGAGTCGAAGGGACACAGATACGCAGTATTTT.

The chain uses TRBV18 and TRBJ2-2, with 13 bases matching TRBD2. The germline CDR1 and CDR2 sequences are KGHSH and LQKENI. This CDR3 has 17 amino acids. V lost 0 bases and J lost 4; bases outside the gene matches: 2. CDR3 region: CASSPPGLAGSTGELFF. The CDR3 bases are TGTGCCAGCTCACCACCGGGACTAGCGGGAAGCACCGGGGAGCTGTTTTTT.

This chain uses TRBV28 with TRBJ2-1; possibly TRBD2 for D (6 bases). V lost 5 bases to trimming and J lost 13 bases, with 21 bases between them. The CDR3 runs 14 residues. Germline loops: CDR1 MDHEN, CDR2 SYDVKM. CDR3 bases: TGTGCCAGCAGTGGCTGGACGGGGGAGGTGAAACAGTTCTTC. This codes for CASSGWTGEVKQFF.

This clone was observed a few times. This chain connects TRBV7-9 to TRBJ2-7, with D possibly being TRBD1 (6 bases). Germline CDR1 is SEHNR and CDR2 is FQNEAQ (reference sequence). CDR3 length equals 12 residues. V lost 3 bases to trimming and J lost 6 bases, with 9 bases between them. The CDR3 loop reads CASSLTGTEQYF. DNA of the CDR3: TGTGCCAGCAGCTTGACAGGTACCGAGCAGTACTTC.

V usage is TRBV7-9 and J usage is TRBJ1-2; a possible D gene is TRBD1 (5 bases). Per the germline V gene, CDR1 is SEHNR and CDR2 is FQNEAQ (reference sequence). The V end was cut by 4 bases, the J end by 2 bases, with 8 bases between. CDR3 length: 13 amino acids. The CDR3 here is CASSWGENYGYTF. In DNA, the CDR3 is TGTGCCAGCAGCTGGGGCGAGAACTATGGCTACACCTTC.

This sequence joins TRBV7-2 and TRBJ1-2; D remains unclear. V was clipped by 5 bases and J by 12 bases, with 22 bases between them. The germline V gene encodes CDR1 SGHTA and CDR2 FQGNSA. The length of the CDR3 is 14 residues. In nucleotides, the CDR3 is TGTGCCAGCAGCCTTACCTCCTCGACGGTTCGCAACACCTTC. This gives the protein CASSLTSSTVRNTF.

The CDR3 reads CASSIVGARNYGYTF. The CDR3 bases are TGTGCCAGTAGTATTGTGGGGGCGCGAAACTATGGCTACACCTTC. The rearrangement joins TRBV19 to TRBJ1-2, with D perhaps matching TRBD1 (6 bases). With 3 bases removed from V and 2 bases from J, the gap between germline ends came to 13 bases. Germline V CDR1 and CDR2: LNHDA, SQIVND (reference sequence). CDR3 length equals 15 residues.

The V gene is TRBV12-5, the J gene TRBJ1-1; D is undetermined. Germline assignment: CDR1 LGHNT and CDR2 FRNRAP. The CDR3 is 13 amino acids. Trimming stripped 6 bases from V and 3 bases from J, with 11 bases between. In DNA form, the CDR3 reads TGTGCTAGTGGCCAGGACGGATACACTGAAGCTTTCTTT. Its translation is CASGQDGYTEAFF.

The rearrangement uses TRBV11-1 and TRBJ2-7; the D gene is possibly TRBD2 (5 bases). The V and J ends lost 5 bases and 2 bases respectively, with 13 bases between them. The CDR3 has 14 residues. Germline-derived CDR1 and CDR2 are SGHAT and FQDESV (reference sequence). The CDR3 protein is CASSRGLGTYEQYF. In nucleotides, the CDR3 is TGTGCCAGCAGCCGAGGGCTAGGGACCTACGAGCAGTACTTC.

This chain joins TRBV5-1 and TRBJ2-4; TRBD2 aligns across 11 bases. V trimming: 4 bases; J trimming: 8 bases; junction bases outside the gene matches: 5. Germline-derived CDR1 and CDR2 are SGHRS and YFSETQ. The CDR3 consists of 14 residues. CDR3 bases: TGCGCCAGCAGCCAGGGGACTAGCGGTGACATTCAGTACTTC. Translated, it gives CASSQGTSGDIQYF.

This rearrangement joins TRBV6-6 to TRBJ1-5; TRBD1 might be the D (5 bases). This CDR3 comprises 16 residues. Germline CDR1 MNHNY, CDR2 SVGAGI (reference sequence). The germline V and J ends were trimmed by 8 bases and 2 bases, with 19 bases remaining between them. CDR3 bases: TGTGCCAGCTTCAGGGAATGGGGCCGGGGCAATCAGCCCCAGCATTTT. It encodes CASFREWGRGNQPQHF.

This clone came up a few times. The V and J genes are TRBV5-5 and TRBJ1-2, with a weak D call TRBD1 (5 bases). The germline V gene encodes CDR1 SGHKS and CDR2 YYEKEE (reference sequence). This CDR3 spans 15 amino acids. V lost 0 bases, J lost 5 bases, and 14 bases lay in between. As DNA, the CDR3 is TGTGCCAGCAGCTTGGGACCTGGGGGTGATTATGGCTACACCTTC. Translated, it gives CASSLGPGGDYGYTF.

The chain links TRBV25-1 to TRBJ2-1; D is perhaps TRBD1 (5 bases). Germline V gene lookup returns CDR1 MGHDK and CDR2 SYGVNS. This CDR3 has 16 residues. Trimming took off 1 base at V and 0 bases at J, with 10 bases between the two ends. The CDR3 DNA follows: TGTGCCAGCAGTGAATTAGGGGCTGGCTCCTACAATGAGCAGTTCTTC. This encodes CASSELGAGSYNEQFF.